The 4 T cell receptor beta chains reported below all come from one sample, sequenced in a study of blood T cell repertoires in COVID-19. Clones were sequenced by immunoSEQ multiplex PCR, and TCRdb holds only the in-frame ones, with some missing. The data show 300,000 or so clones, roughly 85% seen once. Sequencing was carried out using PBMCs or T cells enriched from blood (not recorded which). The receptors shown here come from a woman in her thirties or forties with acute COVID-19.

The CDR3: CASTELPGDTGELFF. CDR3 bases: TGTGCCTCGACTGAGTTGCCGGGGGACACCGGGGAGCTGTTTTTT. J is TRBJ2-2 and V is TRBV10-3, with D possibly matching TRBD2 (6 bases). The V gene lost 11 bases and the J gene lost 3 bases, with 19 bases spanning the gap. Looked up from germline, CDR1 is ENHRY and CDR2 is SYGVKD. This CDR3 has 15 residues.

This chain joins TRBV28 and TRBJ2-3; D may be TRBD2 (6 bases). Trimming removed 3 bases at V and 2 bases at J, with 12 bases between. From germline, CDR1 is MDHEN and CDR2 SYDVKM. The CDR3 length is 15 residues. The CDR3 reads CASSLEGFSTDTQYF. For the CDR3, the DNA is TGTGCCAGCAGTTTGGAGGGTTTTTCCACAGATACGCAGTATTTT.

V is TRBV4-3 and J is TRBJ2-3, with 10 bases aligning to TRBD1. Trimming took 4 bases from V and 0 from J; bases not matched to a gene: 4. CDR3 length equals 16 residues. Germline V lookup: CDR1 LGHNA, CDR2 YSLEER. The chain's CDR3 is CASSLRTGGSTDTQYF. CDR3 DNA: TGCGCCAGCAGCCTCCGGACAGGGGGGAGCACAGATACGCAGTATTTT.

The CDR3 DNA sequence: TGTGCCAGCAGCTTAGCAGGACAGGCCGCTTTCTTT. Encoded protein: CASSLAGQAAFF. This chain uses TRBV7-9 with TRBJ1-1; 7 nucleotides match TRBD1. Germline-derived CDR1 and CDR2 are SEHNR and FQNEAQ (reference sequence). The CDR3 sequence is 12 residues long. J lost 11 bases, V lost 0 bases, and 3 bases had no gene match.